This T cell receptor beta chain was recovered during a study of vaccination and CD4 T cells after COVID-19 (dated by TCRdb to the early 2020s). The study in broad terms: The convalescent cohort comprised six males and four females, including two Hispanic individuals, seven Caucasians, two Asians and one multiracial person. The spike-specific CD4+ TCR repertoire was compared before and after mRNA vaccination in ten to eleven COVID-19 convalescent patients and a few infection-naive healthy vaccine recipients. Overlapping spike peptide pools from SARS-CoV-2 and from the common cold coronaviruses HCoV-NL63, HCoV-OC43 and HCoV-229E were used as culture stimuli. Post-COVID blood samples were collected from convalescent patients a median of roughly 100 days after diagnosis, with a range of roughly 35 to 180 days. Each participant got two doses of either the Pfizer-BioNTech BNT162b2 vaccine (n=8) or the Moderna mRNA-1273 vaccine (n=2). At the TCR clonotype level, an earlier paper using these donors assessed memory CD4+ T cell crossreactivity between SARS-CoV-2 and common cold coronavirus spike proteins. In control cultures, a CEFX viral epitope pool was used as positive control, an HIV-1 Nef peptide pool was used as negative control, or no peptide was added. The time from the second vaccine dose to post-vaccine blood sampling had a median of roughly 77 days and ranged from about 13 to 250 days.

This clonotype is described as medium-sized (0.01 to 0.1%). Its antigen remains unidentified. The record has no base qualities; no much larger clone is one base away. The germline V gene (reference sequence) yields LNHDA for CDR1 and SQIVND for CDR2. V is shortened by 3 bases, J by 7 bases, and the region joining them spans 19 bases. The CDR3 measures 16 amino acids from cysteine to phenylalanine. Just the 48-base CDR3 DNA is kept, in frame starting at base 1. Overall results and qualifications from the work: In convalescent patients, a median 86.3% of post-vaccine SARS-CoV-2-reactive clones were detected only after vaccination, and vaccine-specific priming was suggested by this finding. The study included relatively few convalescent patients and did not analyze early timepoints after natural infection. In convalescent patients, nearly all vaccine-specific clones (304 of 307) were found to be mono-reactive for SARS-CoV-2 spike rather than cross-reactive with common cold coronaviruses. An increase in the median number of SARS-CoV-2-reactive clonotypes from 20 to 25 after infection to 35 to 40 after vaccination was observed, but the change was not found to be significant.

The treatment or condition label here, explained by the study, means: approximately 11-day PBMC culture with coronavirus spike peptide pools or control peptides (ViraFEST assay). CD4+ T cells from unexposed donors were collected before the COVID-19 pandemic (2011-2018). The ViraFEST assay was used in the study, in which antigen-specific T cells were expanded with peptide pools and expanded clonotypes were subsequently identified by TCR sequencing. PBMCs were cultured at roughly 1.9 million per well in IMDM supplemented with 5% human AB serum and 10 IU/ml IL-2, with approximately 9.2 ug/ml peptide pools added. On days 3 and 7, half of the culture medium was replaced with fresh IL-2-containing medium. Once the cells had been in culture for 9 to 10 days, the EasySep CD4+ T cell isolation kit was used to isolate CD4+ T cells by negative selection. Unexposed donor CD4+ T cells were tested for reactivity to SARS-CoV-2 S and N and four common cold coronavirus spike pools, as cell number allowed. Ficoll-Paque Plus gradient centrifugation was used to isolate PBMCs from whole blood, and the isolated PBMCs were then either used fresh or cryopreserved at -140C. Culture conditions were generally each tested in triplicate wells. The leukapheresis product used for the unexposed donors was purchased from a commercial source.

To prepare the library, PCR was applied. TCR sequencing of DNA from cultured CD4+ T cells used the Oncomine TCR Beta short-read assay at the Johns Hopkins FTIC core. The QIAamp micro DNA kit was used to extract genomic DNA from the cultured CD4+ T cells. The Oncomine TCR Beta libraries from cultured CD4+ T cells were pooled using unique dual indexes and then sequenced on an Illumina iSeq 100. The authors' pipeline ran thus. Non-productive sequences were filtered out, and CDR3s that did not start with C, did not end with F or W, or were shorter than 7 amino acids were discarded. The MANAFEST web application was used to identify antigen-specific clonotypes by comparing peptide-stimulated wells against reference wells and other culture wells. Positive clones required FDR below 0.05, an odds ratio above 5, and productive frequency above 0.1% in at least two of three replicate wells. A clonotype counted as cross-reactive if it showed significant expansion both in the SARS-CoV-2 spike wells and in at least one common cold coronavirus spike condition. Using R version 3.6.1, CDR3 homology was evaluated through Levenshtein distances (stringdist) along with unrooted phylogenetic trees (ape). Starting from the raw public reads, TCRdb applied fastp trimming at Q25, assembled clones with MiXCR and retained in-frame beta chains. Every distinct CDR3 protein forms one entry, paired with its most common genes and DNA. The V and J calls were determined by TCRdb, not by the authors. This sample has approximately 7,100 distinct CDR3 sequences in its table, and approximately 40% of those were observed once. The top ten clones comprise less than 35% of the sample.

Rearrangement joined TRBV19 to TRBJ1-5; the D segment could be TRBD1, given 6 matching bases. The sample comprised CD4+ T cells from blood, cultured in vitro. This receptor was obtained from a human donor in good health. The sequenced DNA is TGTGCCAGTAGTATCAATTTGTGGGGGGCAGGGCAGCCCCAGCATTTT. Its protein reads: CASSINLWGAGQPQHF.